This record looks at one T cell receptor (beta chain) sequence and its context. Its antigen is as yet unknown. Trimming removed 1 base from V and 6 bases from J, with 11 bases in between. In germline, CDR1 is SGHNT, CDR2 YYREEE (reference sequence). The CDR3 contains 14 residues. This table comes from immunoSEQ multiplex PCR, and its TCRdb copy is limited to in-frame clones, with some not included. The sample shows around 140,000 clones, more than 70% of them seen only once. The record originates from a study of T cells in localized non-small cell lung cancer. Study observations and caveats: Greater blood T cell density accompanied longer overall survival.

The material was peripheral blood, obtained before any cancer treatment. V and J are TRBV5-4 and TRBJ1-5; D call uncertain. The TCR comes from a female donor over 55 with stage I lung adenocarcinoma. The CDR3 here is CASSLFEGSQPQHF. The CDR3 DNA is TGTGCCAGCAGCTTGTTTGAGGGAAGTCAGCCCCAGCATTTT.